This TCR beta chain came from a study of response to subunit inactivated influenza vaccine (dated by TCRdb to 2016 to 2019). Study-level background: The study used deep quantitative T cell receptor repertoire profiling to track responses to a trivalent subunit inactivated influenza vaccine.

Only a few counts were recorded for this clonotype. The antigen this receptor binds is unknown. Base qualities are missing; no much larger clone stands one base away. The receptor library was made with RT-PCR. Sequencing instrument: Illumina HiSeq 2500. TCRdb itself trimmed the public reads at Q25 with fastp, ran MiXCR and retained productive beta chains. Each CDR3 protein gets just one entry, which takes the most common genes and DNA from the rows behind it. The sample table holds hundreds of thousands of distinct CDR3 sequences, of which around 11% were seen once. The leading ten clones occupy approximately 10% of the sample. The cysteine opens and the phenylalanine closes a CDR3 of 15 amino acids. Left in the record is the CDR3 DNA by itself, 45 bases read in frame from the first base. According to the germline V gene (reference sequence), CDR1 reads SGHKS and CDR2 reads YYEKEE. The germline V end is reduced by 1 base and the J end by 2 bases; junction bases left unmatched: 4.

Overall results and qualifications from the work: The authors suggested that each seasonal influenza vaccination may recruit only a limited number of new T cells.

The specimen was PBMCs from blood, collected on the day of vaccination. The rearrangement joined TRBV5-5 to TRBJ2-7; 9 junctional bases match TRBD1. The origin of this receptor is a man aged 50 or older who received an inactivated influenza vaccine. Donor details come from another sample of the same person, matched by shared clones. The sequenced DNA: TGTGCCAGCAGCTTGCCGGGACAGGGAACCTACGAGCAGTACTTC. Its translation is CASSLPGQGTYEQYF.